This is a list of T cell receptor beta chains from one sample in a study of blood T cell repertoires in COVID-19. Profiled with immunoSEQ multiplex PCR; TCRdb holds only in-frame clones, not every one. The sample lists 70,000 to 100,000 clones; less than 90% were seen once. The sample taken for sequencing was peripheral blood. These receptors were obtained from a man older than 75 with active or convalescent COVID-19. Both conserved end residues are part of each CDR3. The order of the fields is D gene, V gene, J gene, clone size, CDR3 protein, CDR3 DNA. The D gene is left open where the match is weak. Size tells how often a clone was seen (once, few, many) or the class of an expanded clone, and some rows leave it out.

d_call: NA; v_call: TRBV7-3; j_call: TRBJ2-1; clone_size: NA; cdr3_aa: CASSLSYGAEHNEQFF; cdr3_nt: TGTGCCAGCAGCTTATCGTATGGGGCCGAGCACAATGAGCAGTTCTTC
d_call: TRBD2; v_call: TRBV7-9; j_call: TRBJ2-1; clone_size: NA; cdr3_aa: CASSSFAGGYNEQFF; cdr3_nt: TGTGCCAGCAGCTCCTTTGCGGGAGGATACAATGAGCAGTTCTTC
d_call: TRBD1; v_call: TRBV6-6; j_call: TRBJ2-2; clone_size: once; cdr3_aa: CASSTRTGGITGELFF; cdr3_nt: TGTGCCAGCAGTACCAGGACAGGGGGTATCACCGGGGAGCTGTTTTTT
d_call: NA; v_call: TRBV9; j_call: TRBJ2-3; clone_size: NA; cdr3_aa: CASSKDWDTDTQYF; cdr3_nt: TGTGCCAGCAGCAAGGACTGGGACACAGATACGCAGTATTTT
d_call: NA; v_call: TRBV6-2/TRBV6-3; j_call: TRBJ2-7; clone_size: NA; cdr3_aa: CASSHGIAYEQYF; cdr3_nt: TGTGCCAGCAGCCACGGGATCGCCTACGAGCAGTACTTC
d_call: NA; v_call: TRBV4-2; j_call: TRBJ2-3; clone_size: NA; cdr3_aa: CASSQVDPPGRTQYF; cdr3_nt: TGTGCCAGCAGCCAAGTGGACCCCCCAGGGCGTACGCAGTATTTT
d_call: NA; v_call: TRBV28; j_call: TRBJ2-7; clone_size: NA; cdr3_aa: CASSLSGGGYEQYF; cdr3_nt: TGTGCCAGCAGTCTTAGCGGAGGAGGGTACGAGCAGTACTTC
d_call: TRBD1; v_call: TRBV4-3; j_call: TRBJ1-4; clone_size: NA; cdr3_aa: CASSQGQYANEKLFF; cdr3_nt: TGCGCCAGCAGCCAGGGACAGTACGCAAATGAAAAACTGTTTTTT
d_call: NA; v_call: TRBV5-1; j_call: TRBJ1-3; clone_size: NA; cdr3_aa: CASSLWAGVGNTIYF; cdr3_nt: TGCGCCAGCAGCTTGTGGGCAGGGGTCGGAAACACCATATATTTT
d_call: TRBD2; v_call: TRBV5-1; j_call: TRBJ2-1; clone_size: once; cdr3_aa: CASRTSGSNNEQFF; cdr3_nt: TGCGCCAGCAGGACTAGCGGGAGCAACAATGAGCAGTTCTTC
d_call: TRBD2; v_call: TRBV3-1/TRBV3-2; j_call: TRBJ2-7; clone_size: NA; cdr3_aa: CASSQELAGPKYF; cdr3_nt: TGTGCCAGCAGCCAAGAGCTAGCGGGGCCGAAGTACTTC
d_call: TRBD2; v_call: TRBV9; j_call: TRBJ2-1; clone_size: NA; cdr3_aa: CASSTTSGRDEQFF; cdr3_nt: TGTGCCAGCAGCACAACTAGCGGGAGGGATGAGCAGTTCTTC
d_call: NA; v_call: TRBV7-2; j_call: TRBJ2-3; clone_size: NA; cdr3_aa: CASRRSGTPELYF; cdr3_nt: TGTGCCAGCAGGCGCTCCGGGACTCCGGAGTTGTATTTT
d_call: TRBD2; v_call: TRBV19; j_call: TRBJ2-1; clone_size: NA; cdr3_aa: CASSRGSGRDEQFF; cdr3_nt: TGTGCCAGTAGTCGGGGTAGCGGGAGGGATGAGCAGTTCTTC
d_call: NA; v_call: TRBV18; j_call: TRBJ2-5; clone_size: NA; cdr3_aa: CASSAGYQETQYF; cdr3_nt: TGTGCCAGCTCGGCAGGGTACCAAGAGACCCAGTACTTC
d_call: NA; v_call: TRBV12-5; j_call: TRBJ2-1; clone_size: NA; cdr3_aa: CASGRGTDTYNEQFF; cdr3_nt: TGTGCTAGTGGCAGAGGGACTGATACCTACAATGAGCAGTTCTTC
d_call: TRBD1; v_call: TRBV9; j_call: TRBJ2-7; clone_size: few; cdr3_aa: CASSVTGTELEQYF; cdr3_nt: TGTGCCAGCAGCGTAACCGGGACAGAGCTCGAGCAGTACTTC
d_call: NA; v_call: TRBV7-2; j_call: TRBJ2-1; clone_size: NA; cdr3_aa: CASSLVVGLVF; cdr3_nt: TGTGCCAGCAGCTTAGTGGTGGGACTTGTCTTC
d_call: NA; v_call: TRBV6-5; j_call: TRBJ2-1; clone_size: NA; cdr3_aa: CASSYIQGNAEQFF; cdr3_nt: TGTGCCAGCAGCTACATCCAGGGGAATGCTGAGCAGTTCTTC
d_call: TRBD1; v_call: TRBV18; j_call: TRBJ2-3; clone_size: NA; cdr3_aa: CASSGGQGAWDTQYF; cdr3_nt: TGTGCCAGCTCAGGAGGACAGGGGGCCTGGGATACGCAGTATTTT
d_call: NA; v_call: TRBV7-9; j_call: TRBJ1-1; clone_size: NA; cdr3_aa: CASRTNLGWTEAFF; cdr3_nt: TGTGCCAGCAGGACTAACTTGGGTTGGACTGAAGCTTTCTTT
d_call: TRBD2; v_call: TRBV9; j_call: TRBJ2-3; clone_size: NA; cdr3_aa: CASSERGARWDTQYF; cdr3_nt: TGTGCCAGCAGCGAGCGGGGAGCCCGATGGGATACGCAGTATTTT
d_call: TRBD1; v_call: TRBV5-6; j_call: TRBJ1-2; clone_size: NA; cdr3_aa: CASSLARDRGQNKDYGYTF; cdr3_nt: TGTGCCAGCAGCTTGGCCCGGGACAGGGGGCAGAATAAGGACTATGGCTACACCTTC
d_call: NA; v_call: TRBV5-1; j_call: TRBJ1-6; clone_size: NA; cdr3_aa: CASSLNRDMASPLHF; cdr3_nt: TGCGCCAGCAGCTTAAACCGGGACATGGCTTCACCCCTCCACTTT
d_call: NA; v_call: TRBV7-8; j_call: TRBJ1-1; clone_size: few; cdr3_aa: CASVGNTEAFF; cdr3_nt: TGTGCCAGCGTGGGCAACACTGAAGCTTTCTTT
d_call: TRBD1; v_call: TRBV7-2; j_call: TRBJ2-3; clone_size: NA; cdr3_aa: CASSLGGDRGRTDTQYF; cdr3_nt: TGTGCCAGCAGCTTAGGCGGGGACAGGGGGCGAACAGATACGCAGTATTTT
d_call: TRBD1; v_call: TRBV9; j_call: TRBJ2-2; clone_size: NA; cdr3_aa: CASSATDRGTGELFF; cdr3_nt: TGTGCCAGCAGCGCAACTGACAGGGGAACCGGGGAGCTGTTTTTT
d_call: TRBD1; v_call: TRBV28; j_call: TRBJ2-7; clone_size: NA; cdr3_aa: CASSLGGQGRGEQYF; cdr3_nt: TGTGCCAGCAGTTTAGGCGGACAGGGTCGGGGAGAGCAGTACTTC
d_call: TRBD2; v_call: TRBV5-4; j_call: TRBJ2-1; clone_size: NA; cdr3_aa: CASSSGGLASSYNEQFF; cdr3_nt: TGTGCCAGCAGCTCGGGGGGACTAGCGAGCTCCTACAATGAGCAGTTCTTC
d_call: NA; v_call: TRBV19; j_call: TRBJ2-1; clone_size: once; cdr3_aa: CASSIRGFPNEQFF; cdr3_nt: TGTGCCAGTAGTATCCGAGGGTTTCCCAATGAGCAGTTCTTC
d_call: NA; v_call: TRBV21-1; j_call: TRBJ2-5; clone_size: NA; cdr3_aa: CASSNLQRETQYF; cdr3_nt: TGTGCCAGCAGCAATCTCCAGCGAGAGACCCAGTACTTC
d_call: TRBD1; v_call: TRBV19; j_call: TRBJ1-5; clone_size: NA; cdr3_aa: CASSRGQLNQPQHF; cdr3_nt: TGTGCCAGTAGTCGGGGACAGCTCAATCAGCCCCAGCATTTT
d_call: NA; v_call: TRBV5-1; j_call: TRBJ2-2; clone_size: NA; cdr3_aa: CASSWAGAGTGELFF; cdr3_nt: TGCGCCAGCAGCTGGGCAGGGGCGGGCACCGGGGAGCTGTTTTTT
d_call: TRBD2; v_call: TRBV29-1; j_call: TRBJ2-1; clone_size: NA; cdr3_aa: CSGRLAGEGNEQFF; cdr3_nt: TGCAGCGGGCGACTAGCGGGAGAGGGGAATGAGCAGTTCTTC
d_call: TRBD2; v_call: TRBV6-2/TRBV6-3; j_call: TRBJ2-1; clone_size: NA; cdr3_aa: CASSYGLVTYNEQFF; cdr3_nt: TGTGCCAGCAGTTACGGACTAGTTACCTACAATGAGCAGTTCTTC
d_call: NA; v_call: TRBV4-2; j_call: TRBJ1-5; clone_size: NA; cdr3_aa: CASSQDNGSNQPQHF; cdr3_nt: TGTGCCAGCAGCCAAGACAACGGTAGCAATCAGCCCCAGCATTTT
d_call: TRBD1; v_call: TRBV2; j_call: TRBJ2-7; clone_size: NA; cdr3_aa: CASDRDRDAEQYF; cdr3_nt: TGTGCCAGCGATCGGGACAGGGATGCCGAGCAGTACTTC